This TCR beta chain came from a study of blood T cell repertoires in COVID-19. The germline gives CDR1 MNHEY, CDR2 SVGAGI. The junction had 11 bases not matched to a gene; V was cut back by 10 bases and J by 6 bases. This CDR3 has 14 amino acids. In the original analysis: Using reference gene primer amplification, nucleated cell counts were estimated. Sequenced by immunoSEQ multiplex PCR; TCRdb stores in-frame clones only, minus some. D and trimming were read from the DNA, whereas the V and J calls and clone size are those reported in that table. Among about 180,000 clones listed, roughly nine tenths were seen once.

This chain links TRBV6-5 with TRBJ1-5; 8 nucleotides match TRBD1. Sample: peripheral blood. The TCR sequence derives from a man aged 65 to 85 with active or convalescent COVID-19. The CDR3 protein is CATTTGVRGQPQHF. The CDR3 DNA sequence: TGTGCCACCACGACAGGGGTTCGTGGTCAGCCCCAGCATTTT.